This T cell receptor (beta chain) derives from a study of T cells in tuberculosis (dated by TCRdb to 2016 to 2019). Study-wide context: The study combined CD1B tetramers and high-throughput TCR immunosequencing to characterize T cells specific for the mycobacterial lipid antigen glucose monomycolate (GMM). In a South African clinical cohort, IGRA-negative adolescents, IGRA-positive adolescents with latent tuberculosis and adults with active tuberculosis were compared, with ten to eleven people in each group.

From a lookup of the germline V gene, CDR1 and CDR2 are SGHRS and YFSETQ. Trimming takes 0 bases off V and 5 bases off J; junction bases not matched to a gene: 3. The CDR3 runs 16 residues from the cysteine to the phenylalanine. The read is trimmed to its CDR3 DNA, 48 bases read in frame from base 1. At study entry, a tuberculin skin test and the QuantiFERON-TB GOLD In-Tube IGRA were used to screen adolescents for latent tuberculosis infection. Immunosequencing was performed on unsorted cryopreserved PBMC, with 80,000 to 100,000 T cells per clinical donor covered on average. Eleven high schools in the Worcester region of the Western Cape, South Africa, served as enrollment sites for adolescents aged 12 to 18 years. Approximately 10 adolescents infected with M. tuberculosis and approximately ten uninfected adolescents were chosen and matched for age and sex. For the adolescents, PBMC were isolated by density centrifugation from freshly drawn heparinized blood and then cryopreserved.

The immunoSEQ multiplex PCR assay was used to generate TCR libraries, with TCR-beta and/or TCR-alpha/delta assays applied to each sample. The amplified TCR libraries were sequenced on the Illumina high-throughput platform. The original pipeline was this. Clustering and dimensionality reduction relied on pairwise TCRdist distances among GMM-specific receptors from T cells that were either sorted ex vivo or expanded in vitro. Each clinical repertoire was scored by mean NN-distance, the average TCRdist to the nearest 10% of tetramer-positive reference sequences. To compute GEM TCR motif frequency, the fraction of unique TCRs matching known GEM sequences by V/J usage and CDR3 length was calculated. Linear discriminant analysis with leave-one-out cross-validation, implemented in scikit-learn, was used to classify active tuberculosis. Entries here come from immuneACCESS through TCRdb and include only in-frame sequences with V and J called. Some clones fail to appear in such tables; in the studies checked, an unresolved V gene covers under half of the shortfall, and the cause of the remainder is unknown. Clone size and the V and J calls come from that table; the DNA yielded D and trimming. The sample has approximately 29,000 clones on record, nearly 90% of them singletons. Around 5.7% of the sample is in the top ten clones.

In regard to this clone: What antigen it recognizes has not been identified. No base-level quality is on record; no much larger clone is a single base apart.

Study-level results and caveats: Compared with IGRA-negative controls, TCR-alpha repertoires from active tuberculosis had smaller mean NN-distances to GMM-specific TCRs, which suggests clonal expansion of these TCRs. Smaller NN-distances were partly driven by shorter CDR3-alpha lengths in active tuberculosis patients, and statistical significance was not reached for the TCR-beta difference. An accuracy of approximately 87% (AUROC 0.85 to 0.95) was reached by a classifier using the diverse GMM-specific repertoire, compared with about 70% accuracy when GEM motif frequencies were used. Clinical samples were chosen by availability of cryopreserved specimens, and active tuberculosis cases were adults while controls were adolescents.

Sequencing used PBMCs. This clonotype was obtained from a donor between 10 and 35 years old with latent tuberculosis or without tuberculosis infection. Rearrangement joined TRBV5-1 to TRBJ2-5; TRBD2 lines up with 14 middle nucleotides. The nucleotides are TGCGCCAGCAGCTTGGGACTAGCGGGGGGGCCTGAGACCCAGTACTTC. Its coded protein is CASSLGLAGGPETQYF.